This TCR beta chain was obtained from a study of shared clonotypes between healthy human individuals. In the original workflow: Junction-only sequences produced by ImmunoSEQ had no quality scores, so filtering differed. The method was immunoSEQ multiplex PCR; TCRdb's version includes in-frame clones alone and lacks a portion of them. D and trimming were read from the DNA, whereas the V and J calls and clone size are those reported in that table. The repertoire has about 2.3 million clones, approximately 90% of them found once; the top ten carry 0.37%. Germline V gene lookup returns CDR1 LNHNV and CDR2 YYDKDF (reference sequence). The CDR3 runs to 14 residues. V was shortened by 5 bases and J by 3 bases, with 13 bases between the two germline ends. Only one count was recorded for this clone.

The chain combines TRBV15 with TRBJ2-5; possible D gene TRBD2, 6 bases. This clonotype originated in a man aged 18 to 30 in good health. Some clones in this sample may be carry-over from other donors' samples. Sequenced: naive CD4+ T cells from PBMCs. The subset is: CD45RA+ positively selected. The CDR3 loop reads CATSPGTLKETQYF. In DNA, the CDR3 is TGTGCCACCAGCCCCGGGACTTTAAAAGAGACCCAGTACTTC.